The present T cell receptor beta chain was sequenced within a study of blood T cell repertoires in COVID-19. Study overall: COVID-19 samples from acute and convalescent phases originated in the United States, Italy and Spain. From T cells, B-cell-depleted T cells, or PBMCs came the material, which was cDNA or gDNA.

The V gene's germline CDR1 is MNHNS and CDR2 SASEGT. The CDR3 has 13 amino acids. V was pared by 0 bases and J by 8 bases, with 8 bases between. In the study's own analysis: Researchers report that nucleated cell counts were estimated from reference gene primer amplification. The repertoire was sequenced with immunoSEQ multiplex PCR; TCRdb's copy has only in-frame clones and lacks some. V, J and clone size are those of that table, while D and trimming were read from the DNA. The table lists hundreds of thousands of clones, almost 85% of them singletons. The V gene is TRBV6-1, the J gene TRBJ1-3, with D maybe TRBD1 (5 bases). This TCR was recovered from a woman older than 75 with acute or convalescent COVID-19. Material for sequencing was peripheral blood. CDR3 bases: TGTGCCAGCAGTGAAGCCAGGGTACACACCATATATTTT. This translates into CASSEARVHTIYF.